This is a list of T cell receptor beta chains from one sample in a study of T-cell reconstitution after alpha-beta-depleted transplantation in children. Each CDR3 protein is one row after TCRdb ran MiXCR on the PCR reads. Among hundreds of thousands of distinct CDR3 sequences listed, around 14% were seen once. The source was PBMCs, collected before TCRalphabeta/CD19-depleted stem cell transplant. Every receptor here comes from a girl aged 2 to 10 with congenital amegakaryocytic thrombocytopenia, due to receive a stem cell transplant. Both conserved end residues are part of each CDR3. A D gene is named only where the DNA matches it firmly. Rows give clone size only sometimes, using once, few, many, or a class for an expanded clone.

V gene	J gene	clone size	D gene	CDR3 protein	CDR3 DNA
TRBV12-3/TRBV12-4	TRBJ2-7	many	-	CASMRAGEQYF	TGTGCCAGCATGAGGGCTGGAGAGCAGTACTTC
TRBV2	TRBJ2-5	few	-	CASSDGSFNGGETQYF	TGTGCCAGCAGTGATGGGAGCTTTAATGGGGGAGAGACCCAGTACTTC
TRBV5-1	TRBJ2-1	many	-	CASSPAGLGALEQFF	TGCGCCAGCAGCCCGGCGGGCCTTGGAGCTTTGGAGCAGTTCTTC
TRBV11-2	TRBJ2-7	-	-	CASSRFGRNNYEQYF	TGTGCCAGCAGCAGATTCGGCAGAAACAACTACGAGCAGTACTTC
TRBV6-1	TRBJ1-5	-	TRBD1	CASGQARSNQPQHF	TGTGCCAGCGGACAGGCGAGGAGCAATCAGCCCCAGCATTTT
TRBV27	TRBJ1-6	-	-	CASSSILGASSYNSPLHF	TGTGCCAGCAGTTCAATCCTGGGGGCTAGCTCCTATAATTCACCCCTCCACTTT
TRBV5-1	TRBJ2-7	many	-	CASSPGGDFYRSYEQYF	TGCGCCAGCAGCCCCGGCGGGGACTTCTACCGATCCTACGAGCAGTACTTC
TRBV29-1	TRBJ2-1	-	TRBD2	CSVEPGTSGKGEQFF	TGCAGCGTTGAGCCCGGGACTAGCGGGAAGGGTGAGCAGTTCTTC
TRBV15	TRBJ2-3	many	-	CATSRDLSQGSSTQYF	TGTGCCACCAGCAGAGATTTGTCTCAGGGGAGTAGTACGCAGTATTTT
TRBV7-9	TRBJ2-4	-	-	CASSLGLPRSHF	TGTGCCAGCAGCCTAGGGCTCCCCCGATCGCACTTC
TRBV25-1	TRBJ2-5	many	-	CASSEYKVSQETQYF	TGTGCCAGCAGTGAATACAAAGTTTCCCAAGAGACCCAGTACTTC
TRBV5-1	TRBJ2-7	few	-	CASSWHTYPSPYEQYF	TGCGCCAGCAGCTGGCACACTTACCCTTCACCCTACGAGCAGTACTTC
TRBV20-1	TRBJ2-7	many	-	CSASPRDILYENYEQYF	TGCAGTGCTAGTCCCCGGGACATTCTCTACGAGAACTACGAGCAGTACTTC
TRBV19	TRBJ1-1	-	-	CASMDTEAFF	TGTGCCAGTATGGACACTGAAGCTTTCTTT